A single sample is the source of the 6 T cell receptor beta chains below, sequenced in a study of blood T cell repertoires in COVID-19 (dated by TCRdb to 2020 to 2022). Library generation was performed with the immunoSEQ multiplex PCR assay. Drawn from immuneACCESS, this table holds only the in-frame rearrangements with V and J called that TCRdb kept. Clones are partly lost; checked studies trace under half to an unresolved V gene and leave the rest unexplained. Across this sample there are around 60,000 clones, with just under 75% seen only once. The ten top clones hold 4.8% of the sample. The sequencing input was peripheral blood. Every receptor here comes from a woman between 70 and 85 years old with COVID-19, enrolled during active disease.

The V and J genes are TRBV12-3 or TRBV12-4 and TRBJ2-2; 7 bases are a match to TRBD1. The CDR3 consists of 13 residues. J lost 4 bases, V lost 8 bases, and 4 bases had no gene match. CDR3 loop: CASSRDSTGELFF. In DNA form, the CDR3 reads TGTGCCAGCTCCCGGGACAGCACCGGGGAGCTGTTTTTT.

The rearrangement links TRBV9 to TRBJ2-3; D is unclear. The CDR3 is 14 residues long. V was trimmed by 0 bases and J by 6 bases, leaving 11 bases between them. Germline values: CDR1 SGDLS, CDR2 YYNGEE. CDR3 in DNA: TGTGCCAGCAGCGTAGACCAAAGCAGGGATACGCAGTATTTT. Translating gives CASSVDQSRDTQYF.

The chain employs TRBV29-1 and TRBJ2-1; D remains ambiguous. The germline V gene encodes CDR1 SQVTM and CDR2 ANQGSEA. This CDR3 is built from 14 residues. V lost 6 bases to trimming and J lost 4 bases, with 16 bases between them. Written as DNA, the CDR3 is TGCAGCGTCCTTCTAGACTCCGTATACAATGAGCAGTTCTTC. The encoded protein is CSVLLDSVYNEQFF.

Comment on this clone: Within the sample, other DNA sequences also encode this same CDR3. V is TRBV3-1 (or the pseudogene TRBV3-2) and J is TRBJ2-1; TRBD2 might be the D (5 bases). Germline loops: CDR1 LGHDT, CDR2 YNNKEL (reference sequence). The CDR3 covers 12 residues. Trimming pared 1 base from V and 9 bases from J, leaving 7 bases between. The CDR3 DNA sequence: TGTGCCAGCAGCCAAGTTGCGGGTGAGCAGTTCTTC. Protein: CASSQVAGEQFF.

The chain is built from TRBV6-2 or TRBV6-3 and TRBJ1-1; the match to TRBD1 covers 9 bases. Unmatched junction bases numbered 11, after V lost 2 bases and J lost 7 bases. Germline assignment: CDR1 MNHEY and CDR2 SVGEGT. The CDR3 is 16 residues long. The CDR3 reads CASSYRTTGQGGEAFF. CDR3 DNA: TGTGCCAGCAGTTACCGAACCACGGGACAGGGAGGTGAAGCTTTCTTT.

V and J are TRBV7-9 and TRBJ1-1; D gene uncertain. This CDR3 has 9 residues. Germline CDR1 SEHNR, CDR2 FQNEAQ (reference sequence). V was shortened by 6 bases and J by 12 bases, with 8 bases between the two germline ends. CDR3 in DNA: TGTGCCAGCAGTTCAGACACTTTCTTT. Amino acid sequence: CASSSDTFF.